These 3 T cell receptor beta chains were sequenced from one sample in a study of blood T cell repertoires in COVID-19 (dated by TCRdb to about 2020). The library was generated by the immunoSEQ multiplex PCR assay. TCRdb re-hosts the immuneACCESS table, in-frame sequences only. Its copies lack some clones; in the studies checked, an unresolved V gene accounts for under half of them, and the cause for the rest is not known. Present in this sample are over 120,000 clones, 84% of which were seen just once. Of the sample, roughly two fifths falls within the top ten clones. The sample consisted of peripheral blood. These receptors all stem from a human donor in a cohort sampled during active COVID-19.

The chain couples TRBV5-1 to TRBJ2-1, with D perhaps TRBD1 (6 bases). The CDR3 totals 16 residues. V was trimmed by 6 bases and J by 2 bases, leaving 18 bases between them. Germline lookup yields CDR1 SGHRS and CDR2 YFSETQ. The chain's CDR3 is CASTQEAPGAYNEQFF. CDR3 sequence (DNA): TGCGCCAGCACCCAAGAGGCCCCAGGGGCCTACAATGAGCAGTTCTTC.

This clone was counted once. V and J are TRBV9 and TRBJ1-1; D unresolved. V shed 4 bases and J shed 4 bases, with 17 bases lying between them. This CDR3 is 15 amino acids long. Per the germline V gene, CDR1 is SGDLS and CDR2 is YYNGEE. This CDR3 is CASSPSDGVGTEAFF. The CDR3 DNA reads as TGTGCCAGCAGCCCTTCCGACGGGGTAGGCACTGAAGCTTTCTTT.

V is TRBV18 and J is TRBJ2-3; a weak D match, TRBD2 (6 bases). V was pared by 6 bases and J by 3 bases, with 13 bases between. Germline CDR1 is KGHSH and CDR2 is LQKENI. The CDR3 covers 14 residues. In DNA form, the CDR3 reads TGTGCCAGCTCGCCGGTGGAGGGGACAGATACGCAGTATTTT. It codes for CASSPVEGTDTQYF. Variable domain in full (rest from reference TRBV18 and TRBJ2-3): NAGVMQNPRHLVRRRGQEARLRCSPMKGHSHVYWYRQLPEEGLKFMVYLQKENIIDESGMPKERFSAEFPKEGPSILRIQQVVRGDSAAYFCASSPVEGTDTQYFGPGTRLTVL.